This T cell receptor (beta chain) was identified in a study of T cells in Graves' hyperthyroidism and ophthalmopathy. The hyperthyroidism patients had all been newly diagnosed, and their disease duration was under 2 months. Their ages ranged from 18 to 65 years. Uncontrolled infection, other autoimmune disease, pregnancy or lactation disqualified patients from enrolment. The study collected blood at first hyperthyroidism diagnosis, before any ophthalmopathy symptoms arose. The CDR3 has 14 amino acids. The trim removed 5 bases at V and 3 bases at J, leaving 4 bases unmatched. Germline CDR1 reads SGDLS; CDR2 reads YYNGEE. This clonotype was seen more than once but under ten times. RNA transcripts served as the template for amplifying TCR beta CDR3 regions. First-round RT-PCR with HTBI primers amplified the TCR CDR3 region. TCRdb itself ran the multiplex PCR reads through MiXCR, one entry per CDR3 protein. The profile shows roughly 300,000 distinct CDR3 sequences, less than 30% of them singletons.

What was sequenced was blood. This TCR derives from a man aged 35 to 55 with Graves' hyperthyroidism that later progressed to Graves' ophthalmopathy. The chain has TRBV9 and TRBJ2-2, with 7 bases identical to TRBD2. The CDR3 nucleotides read TGTGCCAGCAGGGGGGGGGACGACACCGGGGAGCTGTTTTTT. It codes for CASRGGDDTGELFF.